This T cell receptor beta chain was recovered during a study of blood T cell repertoires in COVID-19. The overall study: Nucleic acid was either cDNA or gDNA, and it came from T cells, B-cell-depleted T cells, or PBMCs.

How the authors handled the data: Reference gene primer amplification gave nucleated cell count estimates. TCRdb's table, derived via immunoSEQ multiplex PCR, lists solely in-frame clones and lacks some. Clone size and V and J calls were adopted from that table, with D and trimming inferred from the DNA. The sample shows 250,000 to 300,000 clones, 90% of them seen only once. Participants came from fewer than 25 US areas, aged roughly 18 to 90 years. Donors in Cohort 3 counted as recovered after two negative PCRs, clearance, or symptom resolution. The germline V gene has CDR1 SQVTM and CDR2 ANQGSEA. Trimming took 8 bases from V and 4 from J; bases not matched to a gene: 6. The CDR3 sequence is 13 residues long.

The chain links TRBV29-1 to TRBJ2-1, with 9 bases aligning to TRBD2. The sample comprised PBMCs or T cells enriched from blood (not recorded which). This receptor was obtained from a woman aged 25-40 years who had recovered from COVID-19. CDR3 loop: CSLSSGGYNEQFF. The CDR3 nucleotides read TGCAGCCTTAGTAGCGGGGGTTACAATGAGCAGTTCTTC.